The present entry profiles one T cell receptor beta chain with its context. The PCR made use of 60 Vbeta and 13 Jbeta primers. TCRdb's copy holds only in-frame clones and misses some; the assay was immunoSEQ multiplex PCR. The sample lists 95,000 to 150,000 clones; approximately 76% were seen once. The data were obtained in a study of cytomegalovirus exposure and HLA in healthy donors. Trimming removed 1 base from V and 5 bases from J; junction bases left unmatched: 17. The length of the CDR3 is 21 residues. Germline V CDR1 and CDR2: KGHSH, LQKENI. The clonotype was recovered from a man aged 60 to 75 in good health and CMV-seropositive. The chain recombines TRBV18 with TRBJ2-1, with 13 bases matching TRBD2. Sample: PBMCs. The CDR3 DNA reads TGTGCCAGCTCACCACTCGCTCTCTTACTAGCGGGAGGGCCGCCCCACAATGAGCAGTTCTTC. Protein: CASSPLALLLAGGPPHNEQFF.